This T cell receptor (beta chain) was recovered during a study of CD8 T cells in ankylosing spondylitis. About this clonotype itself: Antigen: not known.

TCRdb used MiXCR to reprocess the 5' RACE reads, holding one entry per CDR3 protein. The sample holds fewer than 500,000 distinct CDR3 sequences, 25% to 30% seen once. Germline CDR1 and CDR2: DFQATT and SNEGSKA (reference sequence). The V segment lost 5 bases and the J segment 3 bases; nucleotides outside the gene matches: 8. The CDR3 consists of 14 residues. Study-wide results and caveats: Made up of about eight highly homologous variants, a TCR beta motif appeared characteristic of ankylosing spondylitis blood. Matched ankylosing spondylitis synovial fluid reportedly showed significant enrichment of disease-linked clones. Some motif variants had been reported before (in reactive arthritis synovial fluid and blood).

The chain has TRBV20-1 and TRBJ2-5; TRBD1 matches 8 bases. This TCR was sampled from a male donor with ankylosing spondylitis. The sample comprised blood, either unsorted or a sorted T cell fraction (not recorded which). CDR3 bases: TGCAGTGCTCTCACCGGGACAGGCGAAGAGACCCAGTACTTC. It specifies CSALTGTGEETQYF.